A selection of T cell receptor beta chains follows, all from one sample in a study of blood T cell repertoires in COVID-19. Sequencing was performed with immunoSEQ multiplex PCR; in TCRdb, only in-frame clones are kept and a portion is missing. The table includes roughly 200,000 clones, less than 90% detected once. Source material: PBMCs or T cells enriched from blood (not recorded which). These receptors were taken from a woman aged 45 to 65 in a cohort exposed to, infected with or recovered from COVID-19 (not recorded which). Both conserved end residues are part of each CDR3. A D gene is named only where the DNA matches it firmly. Clone sizes are given selectively: once, few, many, or a class where the clone is expanded.

D,V,size,length,J,CDR3
.,TRBV5-1,.,14,TRBJ2-2,CASSSGQLTGELFF
.,TRBV10-3,.,13,TRBJ2-3,CAISDRSTDTQYF
TRBD2,TRBV11-2,.,17,TRBJ2-1,CASSRVVRGGKNNEQFF
TRBD1,TRBV19,.,15,TRBJ1-1,CASSPNRGLNTEAFF
.,TRBV3-1/TRBV3-2,many,15,TRBJ1-2,CASSPRDIPNYGYTF
.,TRBV10-3,.,13,TRBJ1-1,CAIGAEMNTEAFF
.,TRBV4-1,.,18,TRBJ2-6,CASSQVGGSSLGANVLTF
TRBD1,TRBV28,.,15,TRBJ1-6,CASSSARQGNSPLHF
.,TRBV6-6,.,16,TRBJ2-7,CASSYSSRPGEDEQYF
.,TRBV21-1,.,14,TRBJ2-7,CASSRTASSYEQYF
TRBD1,TRBV5-4,once,14,TRBJ1-1,CASSRMDRAPEAFF
.,TRBV4-1,.,13,TRBJ2-7,CASSPGISYEQYF
TRBD2,TRBV28,.,16,TRBJ2-2,CATKGERGGYTGELFF
.,TRBV29-1,few,11,TRBJ1-1,CSVAPYTEAFF
.,TRBV21-1,.,18,TRBJ1-5,CASSLWGGDRGLNQPQHF
.,TRBV11-2,once,17,TRBJ2-7,CASSLGRGRGVRYEQYF
TRBD2,TRBV5-5,.,17,TRBJ2-5,CASSLGSAGGALETQYF
.,TRBV7-2,.,15,TRBJ2-5,CASSLATGSQETQYF
.,TRBV3-1/TRBV3-2,.,14,TRBJ1-4,CASSQAQRQEKLFF
.,TRBV6-5,.,12,TRBJ1-5,CASSRQGQPQHF
.,TRBV10-3,few,13,TRBJ1-2,CAILRGAVYGYTF
TRBD1,TRBV7-9,.,12,TRBJ2-3,CASSPGGDTQYF
TRBD1,TRBV3-1/TRBV3-2,.,14,TRBJ1-5,CASSNGQGNQPQHF
TRBD2,TRBV9,.,15,TRBJ2-1,CASSALAGGYNEQFF
.,TRBV29-1,few,14,TRBJ1-2,CSVVGEADNYGYTF
TRBD2,TRBV30,.,15,TRBJ2-1,CAWSPPSGAYNEQFF
.,TRBV2,.,12,TRBJ1-2,CASSAKNLGYTF
TRBD2,TRBV7-9,.,15,TRBJ2-3,CASSLASGGTDTQYF
.,TRBV19,.,14,TRBJ2-3,CASSIVQSTDTQYF
.,TRBV4-3,.,14,TRBJ1-2,CASSQATDSIVYTF
.,TRBV4-3,.,13,TRBJ1-1,CASSQAPSTEAFF
.,TRBV29-1,.,15,TRBJ2-2,CSVLDARTTTGELFF